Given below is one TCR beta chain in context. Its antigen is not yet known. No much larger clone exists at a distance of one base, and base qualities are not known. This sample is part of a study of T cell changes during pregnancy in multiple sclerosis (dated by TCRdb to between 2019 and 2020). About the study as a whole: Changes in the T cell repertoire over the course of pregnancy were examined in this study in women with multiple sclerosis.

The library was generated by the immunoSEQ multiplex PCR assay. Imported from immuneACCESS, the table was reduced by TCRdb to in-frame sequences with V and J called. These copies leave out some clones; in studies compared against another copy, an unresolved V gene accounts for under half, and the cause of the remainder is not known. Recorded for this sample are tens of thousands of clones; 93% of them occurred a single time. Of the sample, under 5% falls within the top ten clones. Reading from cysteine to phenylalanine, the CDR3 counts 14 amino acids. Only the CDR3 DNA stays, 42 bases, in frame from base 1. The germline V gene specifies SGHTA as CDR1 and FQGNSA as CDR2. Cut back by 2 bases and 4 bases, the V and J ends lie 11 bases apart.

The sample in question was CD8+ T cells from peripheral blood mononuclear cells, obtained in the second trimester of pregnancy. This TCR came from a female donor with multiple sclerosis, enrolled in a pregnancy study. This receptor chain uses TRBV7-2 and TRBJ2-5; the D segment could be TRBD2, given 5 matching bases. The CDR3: CASSLSLATETQYF. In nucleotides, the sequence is TGTGCCAGCAGCTTAAGTCTAGCTACAGAGACCCAGTACTTC.